A single sample gave rise to the 5 T cell receptor beta chains below, sequenced in a study of T-cell memory formation after mild COVID-19. TCRdb reprocessed the 5' RACE reads via MiXCR and lists one record per CDR3 protein. The data hold roughly 150,000 distinct CDR3 sequences, with 13% observed a single time. The sequencing input was PBMCs or a T cell subset sorted from them (not recorded which). The receptors were sampled from a man between 18 and 29 years old who had mild COVID-19 (a few samples of this study predate the infection). Cell type and time point are not known.

This clonotype has at least ten counts. The chain links TRBV7-2 to TRBJ2-2; 9 bases map to TRBD2. Germline-derived CDR1 and CDR2 are SGHTA and FQGNSA. The length of the CDR3 is 14 residues. The J segment lost 11 bases and the V segment lost 5 bases, leaving 9 bases of the junction unmatched. The CDR3 here is CASSRGLAPRELFF. The CDR3 coding sequence is TGTGCCAGCAGCCGGGGACTAGCTCCGCGAGAGCTGTTTTTT.

This clonotype was picked up a small number of times. The rearrangement uses TRBV5-1 and TRBJ2-7; perhaps TRBD2 as D (6 bases). CDR3 length equals 15 residues. Per germline, CDR1 SGHRS and CDR2 YFSETQ. V was shortened by 1 base and J by 1 base, with 12 bases between the two germline ends. The CDR3 DNA is TGCGCCAGCAGCTTGAACGGGGGACCGTCCTACGAGCAGTACGTC. Translation: CASSLNGGPSYEQYV.

Only a few counts were recorded for this clonotype. CDR3 in amino acids: CASSQARLEVRGEQYV. The CDR3 nucleotides are TGTGCCAGCAGCCAAGCCAGACTAGAGGTGAGGGGCGAGCAGTACGTC. V and J are TRBV4-2 and TRBJ2-7; maybe TRBD2 (6 bases). Trimming shortened V by 1 base and J by 6 bases, and 19 bases separated the two germline ends. This CDR3 is 16 amino acids long. Germline V gene sequence: CDR1 LGHNA, CDR2 YNFKEQ.

The genes are TRBV29-1 and TRBJ1-5, with 11 nucleotides matching TRBD1. Trimming took 7 bases from V and 5 from J; bases not matched to a gene: 4. Germline CDR1 and CDR2: SQVTM and ANQGSEA. The CDR3 totals 13 residues. CDR3 sequence (DNA): TGCAGCGGCGGACAGGGGGCGGATCAGCCCCAGCATTTT. Protein sequence: CSGGQGADQPQHF.

This clonotype was counted at least ten times. The rearrangement uses TRBV10-1 and TRBJ1-2, with TRBD1 as a possible D gene (5 bases). The CDR3 consists of 13 residues. Trimming removed 4 bases from V and 2 bases from J, with 8 bases in between. The germline V gene encodes CDR1 WNHNN and CDR2 SYGVQD (reference sequence). In nucleotides, the CDR3 is TGCGCCAGCAGTGGACAGACCAACTATGGCTACACCTTC. Its protein product is CASSGQTNYGYTF.